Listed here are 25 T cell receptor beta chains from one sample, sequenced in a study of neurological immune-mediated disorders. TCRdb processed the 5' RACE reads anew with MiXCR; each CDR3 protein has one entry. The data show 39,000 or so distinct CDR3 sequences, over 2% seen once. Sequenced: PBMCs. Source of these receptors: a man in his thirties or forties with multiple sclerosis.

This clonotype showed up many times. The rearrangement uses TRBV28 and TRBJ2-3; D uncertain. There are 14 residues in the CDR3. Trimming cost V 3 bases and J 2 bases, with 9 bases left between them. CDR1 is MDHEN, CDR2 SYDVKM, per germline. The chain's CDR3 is CASSFSEDTDTQYF. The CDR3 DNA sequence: TGTGCCAGCAGTTTCTCCGAAGACACAGATACGCAGTATTTT.

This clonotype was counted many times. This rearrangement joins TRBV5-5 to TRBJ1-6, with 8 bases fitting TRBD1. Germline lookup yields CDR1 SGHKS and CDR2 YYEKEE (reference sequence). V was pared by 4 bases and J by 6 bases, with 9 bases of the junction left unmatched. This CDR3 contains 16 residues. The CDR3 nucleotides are TGTGCCAGCAGCCTATCCGGAGGACAGGGTAATTCACCCCTCCACTTT. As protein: CASSLSGGQGNSPLHF.

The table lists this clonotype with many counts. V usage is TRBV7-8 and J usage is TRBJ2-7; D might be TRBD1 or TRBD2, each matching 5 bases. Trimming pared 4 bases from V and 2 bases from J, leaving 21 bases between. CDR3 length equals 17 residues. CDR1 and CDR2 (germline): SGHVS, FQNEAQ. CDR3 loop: CASSSIGYRDGAYEQYF. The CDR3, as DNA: TGTGCCAGCAGCTCGATAGGGTACCGGGACGGAGCCTACGAGCAGTACTTC.

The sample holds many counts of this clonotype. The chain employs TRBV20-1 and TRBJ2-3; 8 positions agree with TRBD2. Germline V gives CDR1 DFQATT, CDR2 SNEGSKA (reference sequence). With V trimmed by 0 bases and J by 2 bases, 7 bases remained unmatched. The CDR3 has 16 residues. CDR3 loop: CSARELLAGHTDTQYF. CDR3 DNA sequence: TGCAGTGCTAGAGAGTTGTTAGCGGGGCACACAGATACGCAGTATTTT.

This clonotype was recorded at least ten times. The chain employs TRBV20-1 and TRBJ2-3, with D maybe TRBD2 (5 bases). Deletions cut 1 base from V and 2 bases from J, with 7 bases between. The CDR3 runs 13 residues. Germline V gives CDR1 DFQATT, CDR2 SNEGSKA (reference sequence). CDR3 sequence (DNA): TGCAGTGCTAGAGGAGGGAACACAGATACGCAGTATTTT. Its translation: CSARGGNTDTQYF.

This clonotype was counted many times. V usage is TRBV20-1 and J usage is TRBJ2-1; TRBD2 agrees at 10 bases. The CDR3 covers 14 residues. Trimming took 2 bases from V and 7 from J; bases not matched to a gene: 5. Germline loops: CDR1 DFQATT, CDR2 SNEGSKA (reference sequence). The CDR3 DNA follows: TGCAGTGCTAGACTAGCGGGAGAGATTAATGAGCAGTTCTTC. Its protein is CSARLAGEINEQFF.

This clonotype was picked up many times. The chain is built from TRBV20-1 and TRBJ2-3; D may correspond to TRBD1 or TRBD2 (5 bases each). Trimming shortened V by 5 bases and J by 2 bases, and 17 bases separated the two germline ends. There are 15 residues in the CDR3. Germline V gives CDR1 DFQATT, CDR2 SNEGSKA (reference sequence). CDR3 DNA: TGCAGTGCTTTGAAGGGGACGGCCAACACAGATACGCAGTATTTT. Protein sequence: CSALKGTANTDTQYF.

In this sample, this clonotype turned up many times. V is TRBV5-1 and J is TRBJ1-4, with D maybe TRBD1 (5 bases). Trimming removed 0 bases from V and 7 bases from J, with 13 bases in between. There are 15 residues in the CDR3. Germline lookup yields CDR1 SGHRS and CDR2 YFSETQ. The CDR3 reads CASSLGGYPGEKLFF. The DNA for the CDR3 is TGCGCCAGCAGCTTGGGGGGGTATCCGGGTGAAAAACTGTTTTTT.

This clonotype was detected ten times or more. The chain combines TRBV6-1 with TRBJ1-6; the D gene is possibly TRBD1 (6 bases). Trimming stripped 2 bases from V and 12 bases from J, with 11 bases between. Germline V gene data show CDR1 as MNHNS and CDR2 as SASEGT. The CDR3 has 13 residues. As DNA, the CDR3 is TGTGCCAGCAGTGAAAGTCAGGGGCTACCCCTCCACTTT. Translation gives CASSESQGLPLHF.

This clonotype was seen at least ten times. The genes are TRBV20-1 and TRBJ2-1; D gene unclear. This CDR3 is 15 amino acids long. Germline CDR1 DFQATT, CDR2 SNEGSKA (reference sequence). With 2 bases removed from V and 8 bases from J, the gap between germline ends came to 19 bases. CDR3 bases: TGCAGTGCTAGACATAAAGTGTCCCCCGGCTATGAGCAGTTCTTC. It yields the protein CSARHKVSPGYEQFF.

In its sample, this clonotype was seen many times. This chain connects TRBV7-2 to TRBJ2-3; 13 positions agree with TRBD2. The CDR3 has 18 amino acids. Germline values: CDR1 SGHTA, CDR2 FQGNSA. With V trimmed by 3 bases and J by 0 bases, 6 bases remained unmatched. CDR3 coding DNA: TGTGCCAGCAGCTTCCGGACTAGCGGGGGCCTTAGCACAGATACGCAGTATTTT. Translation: CASSFRTSGGLSTDTQYF.

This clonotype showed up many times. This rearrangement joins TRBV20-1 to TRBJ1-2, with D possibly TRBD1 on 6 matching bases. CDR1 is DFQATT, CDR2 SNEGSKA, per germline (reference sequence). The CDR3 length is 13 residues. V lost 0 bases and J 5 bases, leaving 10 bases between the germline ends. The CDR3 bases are TGCAGTGCTAGAGATGCACAGGGATATGGCTACACCTTC. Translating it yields CSARDAQGYGYTF.

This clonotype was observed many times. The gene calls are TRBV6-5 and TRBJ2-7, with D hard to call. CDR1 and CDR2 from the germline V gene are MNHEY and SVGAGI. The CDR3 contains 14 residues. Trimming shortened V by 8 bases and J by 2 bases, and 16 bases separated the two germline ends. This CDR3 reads CASQVDPRAYEQYF. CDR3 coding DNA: TGTGCCAGCCAAGTTGACCCCCGGGCCTACGAGCAGTACTTC.

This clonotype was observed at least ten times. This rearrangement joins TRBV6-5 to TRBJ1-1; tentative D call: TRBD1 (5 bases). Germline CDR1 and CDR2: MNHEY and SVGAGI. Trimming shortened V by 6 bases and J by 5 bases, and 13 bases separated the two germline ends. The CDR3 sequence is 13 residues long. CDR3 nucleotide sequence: TGTGCCAGCAGCCGAAGGGACGGTACTGAAGCTTTCTTT. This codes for CASSRRDGTEAFF.

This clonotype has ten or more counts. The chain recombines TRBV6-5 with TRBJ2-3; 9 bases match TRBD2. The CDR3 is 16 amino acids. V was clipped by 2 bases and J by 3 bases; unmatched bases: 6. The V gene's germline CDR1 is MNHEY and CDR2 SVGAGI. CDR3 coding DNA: TGTGCCAGCAGTTACAATAGCGGGAGTGGGACAGATACGCAGTATTTT. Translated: CASSYNSGSGTDTQYF.

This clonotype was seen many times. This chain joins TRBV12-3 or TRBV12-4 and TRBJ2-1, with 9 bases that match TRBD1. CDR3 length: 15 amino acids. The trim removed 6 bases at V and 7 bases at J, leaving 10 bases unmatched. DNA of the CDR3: TGTGCCAGCAGACCCGGAGGGACAGGGATGAATGAGCAGTTCTTC. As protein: CASRPGGTGMNEQFF.

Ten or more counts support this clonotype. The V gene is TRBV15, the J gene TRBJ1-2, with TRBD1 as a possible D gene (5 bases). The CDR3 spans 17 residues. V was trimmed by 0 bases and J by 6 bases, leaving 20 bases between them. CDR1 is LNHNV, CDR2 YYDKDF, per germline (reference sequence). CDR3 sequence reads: CATSREAPGRAFNGYTF. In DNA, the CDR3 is TGTGCCACCAGCAGAGAAGCTCCGGGCAGGGCGTTCAATGGCTACACCTTC.

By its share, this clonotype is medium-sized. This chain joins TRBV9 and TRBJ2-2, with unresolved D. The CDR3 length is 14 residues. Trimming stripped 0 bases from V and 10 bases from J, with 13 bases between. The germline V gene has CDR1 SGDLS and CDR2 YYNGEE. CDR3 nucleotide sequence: TGTGCCAGCAGCGTAGACGGAATTAAAGAGGAGCTGTTTTTT. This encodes CASSVDGIKEELFF.

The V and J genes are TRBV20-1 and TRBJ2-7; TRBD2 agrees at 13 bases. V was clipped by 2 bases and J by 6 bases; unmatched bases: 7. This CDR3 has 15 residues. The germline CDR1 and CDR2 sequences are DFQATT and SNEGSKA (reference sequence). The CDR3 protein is CSARKGLAGSGEQYF. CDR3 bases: TGCAGTGCTAGAAAGGGACTAGCGGGATCTGGCGAGCAGTACTTC.

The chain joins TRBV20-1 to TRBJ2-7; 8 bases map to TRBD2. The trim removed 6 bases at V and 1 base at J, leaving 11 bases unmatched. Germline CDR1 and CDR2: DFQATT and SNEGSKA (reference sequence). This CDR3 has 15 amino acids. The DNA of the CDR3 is TGCAGTGCAAGGCGAACTAGCGGACCTTCCTACGAGCAGTACTTC. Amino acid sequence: CSARRTSGPSYEQYF.

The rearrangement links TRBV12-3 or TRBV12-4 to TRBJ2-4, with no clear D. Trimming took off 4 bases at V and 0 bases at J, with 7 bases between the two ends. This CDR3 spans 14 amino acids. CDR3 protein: CASSSRLAKNIQYF. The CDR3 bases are TGTGCCAGCAGTTCCCGGCTAGCCAAAAACATTCAGTACTTC.

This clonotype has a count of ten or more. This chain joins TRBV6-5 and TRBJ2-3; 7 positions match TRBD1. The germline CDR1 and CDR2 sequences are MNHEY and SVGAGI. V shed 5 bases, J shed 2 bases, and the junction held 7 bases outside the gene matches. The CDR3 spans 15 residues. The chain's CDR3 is CASSRWDSLTDTQYF. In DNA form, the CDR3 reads TGTGCCAGCAGTCGCTGGGACAGCCTCACAGATACGCAGTATTTT.

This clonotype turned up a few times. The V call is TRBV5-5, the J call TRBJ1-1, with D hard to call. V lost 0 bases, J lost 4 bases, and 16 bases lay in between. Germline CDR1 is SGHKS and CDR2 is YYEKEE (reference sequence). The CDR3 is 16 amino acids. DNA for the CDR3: TGTGCCAGCAGCTTGGCCGGCGGGGTATGGAGCACTGAAGCTTTCTTT. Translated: CASSLAGGVWSTEAFF.

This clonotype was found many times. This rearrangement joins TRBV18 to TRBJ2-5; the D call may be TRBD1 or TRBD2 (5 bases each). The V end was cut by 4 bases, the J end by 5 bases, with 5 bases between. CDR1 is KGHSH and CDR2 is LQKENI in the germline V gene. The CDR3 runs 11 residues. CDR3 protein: CASSRGETQYF. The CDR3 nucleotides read TGTGCCAGCTCACGGGGGGAGACCCAGTACTTC.

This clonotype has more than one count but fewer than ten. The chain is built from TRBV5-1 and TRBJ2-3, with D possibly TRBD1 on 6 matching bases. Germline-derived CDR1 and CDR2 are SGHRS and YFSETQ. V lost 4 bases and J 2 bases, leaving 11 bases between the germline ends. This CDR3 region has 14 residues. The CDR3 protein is CASSQGQITDTQYF. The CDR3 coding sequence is TGCGCCAGCAGCCAAGGACAGATCACAGATACGCAGTATTTT.